A few counts support the clone carrying this TCR beta chain. What it binds is unknown. The data were obtained in a study of vaccination and CD4 T cells after COVID-19. Study overall: Convalescent donors: six male, four female; seven Caucasian, two Asian, one multiracial, two Hispanic.

Sequenced with the Oncomine TCR Beta short-read assay was DNA taken from cultured CD4+ T cells. Each CDR3 protein gets one entry after TCRdb re-called the PCR reads with MiXCR. Of 6,000 or so distinct CDR3 sequences in the sample, less than 50% are singletons; the top ten hold roughly two fifths. Study observations and caveats: Spike mono-reactivity held for 304 of 307 vaccine-specific clones in convalescent patients.

This CDR3 spans 14 amino acids. The V gene lost 3 bases and the J gene lost 8 bases, with 19 bases spanning the gap. The germline V gene encodes CDR1 DFQATT and CDR2 SNEGSKA (reference sequence). Treatment described: roughly nine-day PBMC culture with coronavirus spike peptide pools or control peptides (ViraFEST assay). The collection of CD4+ T cells from the unexposed donor took place before the COVID-19 pandemic (2011-2018). Four cold-coronavirus spikes and SARS-CoV-2 S/N were the probes applied, cells permitting, to CD4+ T cells from unexposed donors. The chain couples TRBV20-1 to TRBJ1-1, with TRBD1 as a possible D gene (6 bases). The TCR sequence derives from a human donor in good health. Sequenced input: CD4+ T cells from blood, cultured in vitro. The CDR3 DNA follows: TGCAGTGCTAGGGATGGACAGATCCTTTGGGAAGCTTTCTTT. Amino acid sequence: CSARDGQILWEAFF.